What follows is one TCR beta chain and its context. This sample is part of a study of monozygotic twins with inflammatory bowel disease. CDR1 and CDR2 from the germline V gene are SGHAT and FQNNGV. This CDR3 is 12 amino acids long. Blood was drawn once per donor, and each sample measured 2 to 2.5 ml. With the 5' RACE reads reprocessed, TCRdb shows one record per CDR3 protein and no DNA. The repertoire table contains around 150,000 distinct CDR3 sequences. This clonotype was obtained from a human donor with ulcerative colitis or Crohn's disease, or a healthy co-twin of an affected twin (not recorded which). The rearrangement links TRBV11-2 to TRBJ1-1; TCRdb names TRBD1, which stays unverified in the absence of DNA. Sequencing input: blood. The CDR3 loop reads CASRGWTGEAFF.